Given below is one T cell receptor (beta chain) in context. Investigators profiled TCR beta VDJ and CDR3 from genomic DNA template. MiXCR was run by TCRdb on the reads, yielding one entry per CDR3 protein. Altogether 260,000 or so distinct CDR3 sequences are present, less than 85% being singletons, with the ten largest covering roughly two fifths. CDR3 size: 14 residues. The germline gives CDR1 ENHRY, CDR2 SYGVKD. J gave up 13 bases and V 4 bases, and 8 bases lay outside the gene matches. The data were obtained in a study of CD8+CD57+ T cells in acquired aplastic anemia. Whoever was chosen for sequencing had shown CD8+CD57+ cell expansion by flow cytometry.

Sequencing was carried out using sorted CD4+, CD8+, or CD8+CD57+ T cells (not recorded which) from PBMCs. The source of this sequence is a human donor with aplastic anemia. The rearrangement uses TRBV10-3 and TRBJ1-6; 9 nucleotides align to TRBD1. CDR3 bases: TGTGCCATCAGTGCGGACAGGGGACTTTACCCCCTCCACTTT. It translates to CAISADRGLYPLHF.